Below are 8 T cell receptor beta chains sequenced from a single sample in a study of neurological immune-mediated disorders. Time point indicated: longitudinal time-point 2. TCRdb re-analysed the 5' RACE reads in MiXCR, keeping a single row per CDR3 protein. The table has tens of thousands of distinct CDR3 sequences, about 13% seen once. Specimen: PBMCs. The receptors shown here come from a woman aged 40 to 50 in good health.

This clonotype was observed at least ten times. The CDR3 is CASSGRSPYGYTF. Written as DNA, the CDR3 is TGTGCCAGCAGTGGGAGATCCCCCTATGGCTACACCTTC. The V and J genes are TRBV12-3 or TRBV12-4 and TRBJ1-2; D gene unclear. V shed 5 bases and J shed 4 bases, with 11 bases lying between them. This CDR3 comprises 13 residues.

The chain uses TRBV7-2 and TRBJ1-5; no firm D call. Trimming pared 0 bases from V and 1 base from J, leaving 4 bases between. The germline V gene encodes CDR1 SGHTA and CDR2 FQGNSA. This CDR3 is 14 amino acids long. The CDR3 loop is CASSLAESNQPQHF. The CDR3 DNA reads TGTGCCAGCAGCTTAGCTGAGAGCAATCAGCCCCAGCATTTT.

This clonotype has a count of ten or more. The chain links TRBV29-1 to TRBJ2-5, with unresolved D. Trimming shortened V by 7 bases and J by 1 base, and 10 bases separated the two germline ends. The CDR3 totals 12 residues. Germline V CDR1 and CDR2: SQVTM, ANQGSEA. The CDR3 DNA reads as TGCAGCGCTGTTCGGACCCAAGAGACCCAGTACTTC. It yields the protein CSAVRTQETQYF.

This clonotype was found many times. J is TRBJ2-7 and V is TRBV6-5; D is possibly TRBD2 (6 bases). CDR3 length: 15 residues. From germline, CDR1 is MNHEY and CDR2 SVGAGI. V was clipped by 8 bases and J by 4 bases, with 21 bases between them. The CDR3 DNA follows: TGTGCCAGCGCTATCGGGGTAGGCGGGGTTTACGAGCAGTACTTC. Translating gives CASAIGVGGVYEQYF.

This clonotype appeared many times. V is TRBV4-3 and J is TRBJ1-1; D ambiguous. This CDR3 spans 13 amino acids. CDR1 and CDR2 from the germline V gene are LGHNA and YSLEER. Between the trimmed V and J ends, which lost 0 bases and 4 bases, there was a span of 6 bases. In DNA, the CDR3 is TGCGCCAGCAGCCAAGATTTCGCCACTGAAGCTTTCTTT. The encoded protein is CASSQDFATEAFF.

A few counts support this clonotype. The chain couples TRBV4-2 to TRBJ2-7, with D tentatively TRBD1 (6 bases). The CDR3 runs 16 residues. Trimming removed 1 base from V and 0 bases from J, with 13 bases in between. Germline lookup yields CDR1 LGHNA and CDR2 YNFKEQ. The CDR3 region is CASSQALGQSSYEQYF. In nucleotides, the CDR3 is TGTGCCAGCAGCCAAGCCCTAGGACAGAGCTCCTACGAGCAGTACTTC.

Only a few counts were recorded for this clonotype. The gene calls are TRBV4-2 and TRBJ1-5; D is possibly TRBD1 (5 bases). The CDR3 is 16 residues long. From germline, CDR1 is LGHNA and CDR2 YNFKEQ. Trimming cost V 3 bases and J 3 bases, with 15 bases left between them. CDR3 loop: CASSQASREFNQPQHF. The CDR3 DNA reads TGTGCCAGCAGCCAGGCGTCCAGGGAGTTCAATCAGCCCCAGCATTTT.

This clonotype appeared many times. CDR3 sequence reads: CASSLQAGGGSYNEQFF. CDR3 sequence (DNA): TGTGCCAGCAGCTTACAAGCGGGAGGTGGCTCCTACAATGAGCAGTTCTTC. This rearrangement joins TRBV7-2 to TRBJ2-1; 9 bases line up with TRBD2. This CDR3 has 17 residues. Germline V gene sequence: CDR1 SGHTA, CDR2 FQGNSA. Trimming took 2 bases from V and 0 from J; bases not matched to a gene: 5.